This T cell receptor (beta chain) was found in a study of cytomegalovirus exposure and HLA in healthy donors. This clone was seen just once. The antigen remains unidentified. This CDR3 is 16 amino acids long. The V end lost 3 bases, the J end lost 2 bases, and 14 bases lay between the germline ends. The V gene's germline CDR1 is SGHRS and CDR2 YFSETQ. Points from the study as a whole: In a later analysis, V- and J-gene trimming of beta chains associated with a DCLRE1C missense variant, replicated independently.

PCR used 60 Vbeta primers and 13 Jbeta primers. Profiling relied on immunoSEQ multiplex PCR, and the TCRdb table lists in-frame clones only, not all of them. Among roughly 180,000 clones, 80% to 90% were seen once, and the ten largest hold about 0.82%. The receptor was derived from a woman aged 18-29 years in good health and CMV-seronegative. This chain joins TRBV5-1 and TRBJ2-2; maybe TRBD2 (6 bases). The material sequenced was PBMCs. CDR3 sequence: CASSWRTGTNTGELFF. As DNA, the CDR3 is TGCGCCAGCAGCTGGAGGACCGGGACTAACACCGGGGAGCTGTTTTTT. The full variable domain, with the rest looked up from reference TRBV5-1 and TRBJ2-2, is KAGVTQTPRYLIKTRGQQVTLSCSPISGHRSVSWYQQTPGQGLQFLFEYFSETQRNKGNFPGRFSGRQFSNSRSEMNVSTLELGDSALYLCASSWRTGTNTGELFFGEGSRLTVL.